A selection of T cell receptor beta chains follows, all from one sample in a study of early T cells in non-severe SARS-CoV-2 infection. TCRdb processed the 5' RACE reads anew with MiXCR; each CDR3 protein has one entry. Found here are under 70,000 distinct CDR3 sequences, about 4.9% of them singletons; the top ten hold around 5.2%. Source material: whole blood. The receptors were sampled from an adult who was a healthcare worker with PCR-confirmed SARS-CoV-2 infection or an uninfected control (not recorded which). The CDR3 runs from the conserved cysteine through the conserved F or W. A D gene is named only where the DNA matches it firmly. The size entry is marked missing in some rows and otherwise reads once, few, many or a size class.

TRBJ1-1	few	TRBV4-3	TRBD1	CASRDRGPDTEAFF	TGCGCCAGCAGAGACAGGGGGCCGGACACTGAAGCTTTCTTT
TRBJ2-3	.	TRBV7-2	.	CASSLVSSSTDTQYF	TGTGCCAGCAGCTTAGTATCTAGTAGCACAGATACGCAGTATTTT
TRBJ2-7	few	TRBV10-3	TRBD1	CAISAWDRGYEQYF	TGTGCCATCAGCGCCTGGGACAGGGGCTACGAGCAGTACTTC
TRBJ2-1	few	TRBV19	.	CASKRGGNEQFF	TGTGCCAGTAAAAGGGGTGGCAATGAGCAGTTCTTC
TRBJ2-1	.	TRBV18	.	CASSPRKGNRAISNEQFF	TGTGCCAGCTCACCAAGGAAGGGGAACAGGGCCATCAGCAATGAGCAGTTCTTC
TRBJ1-5	many	TRBV19	TRBD1	CASSILTGGGNQPQHF	TGTGCCAGTAGTATATTAACAGGGGGAGGCAATCAGCCCCAGCATTTT
TRBJ2-7	many	TRBV9	.	CASSVGNRVNEQYF	TGTGCCAGCAGCGTAGGGAACAGGGTAAACGAGCAGTACTTC
TRBJ2-2	.	TRBV7-9	TRBD2	CASSSRLAGAGGELFF	TGTGCCAGCAGCTCCAGACTAGCGGGGGCCGGCGGGGAGCTGTTTTTT
TRBJ2-3	many	TRBV11-2	.	CASSSDPIGFVSDTQYF	TGTGCCAGCAGCTCAGACCCCATAGGCTTCGTTAGTGATACGCAGTATTTT
TRBJ1-2	many	TRBV7-9	TRBD1	CASRRDRVGYTF	TGTGCCAGCAGACGGGACAGGGTTGGCTACACCTTC
TRBJ2-2	.	TRBV14	.	CASSRWGTGELFF	TGTGCCAGCAGCCGGTGGGGAACCGGGGAGCTGTTTTTT
TRBJ2-7	many	TRBV11-2	TRBD1	CASSPTPDRGGEQYF	TGTGCCAGCAGCCCCACTCCCGACAGGGGCGGCGAGCAGTACTTC
TRBJ2-1	many	TRBV7-9	.	CASSSTDNEQFF	TGTGCCAGCAGCTCTACAGACAATGAGCAGTTCTTC
TRBJ2-1	many	TRBV27	.	CASSLTPRSYNEQFF	TGTGCCAGCAGTTTAACCCCACGCTCTTACAATGAGCAGTTCTTC
TRBJ2-3	few	TRBV7-8	.	CASSLARVDTQYF	TGTGCCAGCAGCTTAGCGCGGGTGGATACGCAGTATTTT
TRBJ2-7	.	TRBV5-4	TRBD2	CASSPKRGLAGEVPYEQYF	TGTGCCAGCAGCCCAAAACGCGGACTAGCGGGAGAGGTTCCCTACGAGCAGTACTTC
TRBJ2-1	many	TRBV7-6	TRBD2	CASSLDLQRGDSNEQFF	TGTGCCAGCAGCTTAGATTTGCAGCGGGGCGACTCCAATGAGCAGTTCTTC
TRBJ2-3	many	TRBV11-3	.	CASSPGVSLGDTQYF	TGTGCCAGCAGCCCCGGGGTCTCCTTGGGGGATACGCAGTATTTT
TRBJ2-3	many	TRBV19	TRBD2	CASSPTSGTDTQYF	TGTGCCAGTAGTCCAACTAGCGGCACAGATACGCAGTATTTT
TRBJ1-2	many	TRBV7-8	TRBD1	CASSLRTGTGNYGYTF	TGTGCCAGCAGCTTAAGGACCGGGACAGGGAACTATGGCTACACCTTC
TRBJ2-7	many	TRBV29-1	.	CSVGRDRTYEQYF	TGCAGCGTGGGTAGGGACCGCACCTACGAGCAGTACTTC
TRBJ1-1	many	TRBV6-6	.	CASSPQIGTEAFF	TGTGCCAGCAGTCCCCAAATTGGAACTGAAGCTTTCTTT
TRBJ1-3	many	TRBV5-6	.	CASSSAAQGLINTIYF	TGTGCCAGCAGCTCCGCGGCCCAGGGCCTTATAAACACCATATATTTT
TRBJ1-1	.	TRBV7-2	.	CASKRQTGSEAFF	TGTGCCAGCAAGCGGCAGACGGGTTCTGAAGCTTTCTTT
TRBJ2-7	.	TRBV20-1	.	CSARGRDSYEQYF	TGCAGTGCTAGAGGGCGGGACTCCTACGAGCAGTACTTC
TRBJ1-2	many	TRBV6-1	.	CASIEAAGSNYGYTF	TGTGCCAGCATCGAAGCGGCAGGGAGTAACTATGGCTACACCTTC
TRBJ2-1	many	TRBV6-5	TRBD1	CASSNPGQGYRSSYNEQFF	TGTGCCAGCAGTAATCCGGGACAGGGATATCGCAGCTCCTACAATGAGCAGTTCTTC
TRBJ1-1	many	TRBV5-1	TRBD1	CASTSGQKNTEAFF	TGCGCCAGCACATCGGGACAGAAGAACACTGAAGCTTTCTTT
TRBJ1-3	many	TRBV4-2	.	CASSQDQDRTSGNTIYF	TGTGCCAGCAGCCAGGACCAAGACAGGACTTCTGGAAACACCATATATTTT
TRBJ2-5	many	TRBV12-3/TRBV12-4	.	CASSTTRWETQYF	TGTGCCAGCAGTACTACCCGCTGGGAGACCCAGTACTTC
TRBJ2-3	many	TRBV7-3	.	CASSQGSPDDTQYF	TGTGCCAGCAGTCAGGGCTCACCGGATGATACGCAGTATTTT
TRBJ2-1	many	TRBV10-3	.	CAIRSEGEQFF	TGTGCCATCAGGTCCGAGGGGGAGCAGTTCTTC
TRBJ1-6	.	TRBV12-3/TRBV12-4	.	CASRTGISPLHF	TGTGCCAGCAGAACAGGGATTTCACCCCTCCACTTT
TRBJ2-1	many	TRBV20-1	TRBD2	CSAPPSGSYNEQFF	TGCAGTGCTCCCCCCAGCGGGAGTTACAATGAGCAGTTCTTC
TRBJ2-1	few	TRBV29-1	TRBD2	CSLETSGNYNEQFF	TGCAGTTTAGAGACTAGCGGGAACTACAATGAGCAGTTCTTC
TRBJ1-5	many	TRBV19	.	CASSPEVSQPQHF	TGTGCCAGTAGCCCGGAGGTTTCTCAGCCCCAGCATTTT
TRBJ1-4	many	TRBV16	TRBD1	CASSQSTGNEKLFF	TGTGCCAGCAGCCAATCGACAGGGAATGAAAAACTGTTTTTT
TRBJ2-5	many	TRBV6-2/TRBV6-3	.	CASSPEEETQYF	TGTGCCAGCAGTCCCGAGGAGGAGACCCAGTACTTC
TRBJ2-7	.	TRBV10-1	TRBD2	CASSDSRGEKEQYF	TGCGCCAGCAGTGACTCCCGGGGGGAGAAAGAGCAGTACTTC
TRBJ1-1	few	TRBV6-1	.	CASSEVHAFSGAFF	TGTGCCAGCAGTGAAGTACACGCCTTCTCGGGAGCTTTCTTT
TRBJ2-1	many	TRBV5-6	.	CASSLGWSILSSYNEQFF	TGTGCCAGCAGCTTGGGCTGGTCGATCCTTAGCTCCTACAATGAGCAGTTCTTC
TRBJ1-1	many	TRBV6-5	.	CASTPGLPMNTEAFF	TGTGCCAGCACCCCGGGACTCCCCATGAACACTGAAGCTTTCTTT
TRBJ2-1	.	TRBV12-5	.	CASGLSSRNEQFF	TGTGCTAGTGGTTTGAGTAGCCGCAATGAGCAGTTCTTC
TRBJ2-1	many	TRBV6-5	.	CARRLRLLPGLGNEQFF	TGTGCCAGAAGACTTCGGCTCCTCCCGGGTTTGGGGAATGAGCAGTTCTTC
TRBJ2-7	many	TRBV20-1	TRBD1	CSAEPGQSYEQYF	TGCAGTGCTGAACCGGGACAGAGCTACGAGCAGTACTTC
TRBJ1-2	few	TRBV19	.	CATSAGGPYGYTF	TGTGCCACCTCAGCGGGGGGGCCCTATGGCTACACCTTC
TRBJ1-1	.	TRBV3-1	TRBD1	CASRQNTGVPEAFF	TGTGCCAGCAGACAAAATACAGGGGTACCTGAAGCTTTCTTT
TRBJ2-1	many	TRBV12-5	.	CASGPTRGGNNEQFF	TGTGCTAGTGGTCCCACTAGAGGGGGTAACAATGAGCAGTTCTTC
TRBJ2-5	many	TRBV20-1	.	CSARAFGGETQYF	TGCAGTGCTAGAGCCTTTGGCGGGGAGACCCAGTACTTC
TRBJ2-1	.	TRBV11-2	TRBD2	CASSSHGGDSYNEQFF	TGTGCCAGCAGCTCTCATGGGGGGGACTCCTACAATGAGCAGTTCTTC
TRBJ1-1	.	TRBV11-2	.	CASSLWGDAEAFF	TGTGCCAGCAGCTTATGGGGGGACGCTGAAGCTTTCTTT
TRBJ2-3	few	TRBV25-1	.	CASSEYSGRTSSTDTQYF	TGTGCCAGCAGTGAATATTCCGGACGGACATCTAGCACAGATACGCAGTATTTT
TRBJ2-1	many	TRBV7-9	.	CASTPREYNEQFF	TGTGCCAGCACCCCTCGGGAGTACAATGAGCAGTTCTTC
TRBJ1-2	many	TRBV6-5	TRBD1	CASSYSGTAANYGYTF	TGTGCCAGCAGTTACTCAGGGACAGCTGCTAACTATGGCTACACCTTC
TRBJ2-1	few	TRBV29-1	.	CSVDPFNEQFF	TGCAGCGTTGACCCATTCAATGAGCAGTTCTTC
TRBJ2-7	many	TRBV6-2/TRBV6-3	.	CASSYSERDGYEQYF	TGTGCCAGCAGTTACTCGGAACGGGATGGCTACGAGCAGTACTTC
TRBJ2-1	many	TRBV18	.	CASSPRQSRSYNEQFF	TGTGCCAGCTCACCGCGACAGTCAAGATCCTACAATGAGCAGTTCTTC
TRBJ2-5	few	TRBV3-1	.	CASSPRAGQETQYF	TGTGCCAGCAGCCCCCGCGCGGGCCAAGAGACCCAGTACTTC
TRBJ2-1	few	TRBV6-6	.	CASSYLVGGGGYNEQFF	TGTGCCAGCAGTTATTTGGTTGGAGGGGGCGGCTACAATGAGCAGTTCTTC
TRBJ2-1	many	TRBV9	.	CASSVVDFSYNEQFF	TGTGCCAGCAGCGTAGTTGACTTCTCCTACAATGAGCAGTTCTTC